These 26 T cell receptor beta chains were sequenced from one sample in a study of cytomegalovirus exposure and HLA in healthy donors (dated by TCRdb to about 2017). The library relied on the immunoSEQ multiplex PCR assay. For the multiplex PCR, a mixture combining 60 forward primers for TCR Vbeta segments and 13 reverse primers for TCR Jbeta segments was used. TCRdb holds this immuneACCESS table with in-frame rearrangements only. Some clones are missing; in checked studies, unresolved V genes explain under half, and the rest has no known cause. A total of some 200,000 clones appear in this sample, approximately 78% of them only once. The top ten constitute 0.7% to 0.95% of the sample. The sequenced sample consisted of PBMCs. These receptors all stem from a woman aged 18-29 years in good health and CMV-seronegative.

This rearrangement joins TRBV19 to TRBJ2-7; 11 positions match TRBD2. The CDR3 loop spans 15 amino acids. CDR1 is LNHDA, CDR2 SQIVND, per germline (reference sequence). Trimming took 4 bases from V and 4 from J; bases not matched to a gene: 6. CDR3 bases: TGTGCCAGTAGTACCCGGACTAGCGGGTCTTACGAGCAGTACTTC. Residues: CASSTRTSGSYEQYF.

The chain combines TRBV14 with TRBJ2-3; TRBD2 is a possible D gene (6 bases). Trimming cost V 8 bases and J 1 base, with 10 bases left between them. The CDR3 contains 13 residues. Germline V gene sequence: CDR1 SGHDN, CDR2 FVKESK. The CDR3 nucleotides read TGTGCCAGCGGAGGGGCTGGCACAGATACGCAGTATTTT. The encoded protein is CASGGAGTDTQYF.

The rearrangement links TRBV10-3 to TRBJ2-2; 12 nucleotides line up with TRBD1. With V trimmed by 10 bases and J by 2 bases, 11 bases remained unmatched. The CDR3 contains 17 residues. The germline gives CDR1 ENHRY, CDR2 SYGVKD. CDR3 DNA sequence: TGTGCCACTTATCCGGGACAGGGGGCTGGTAACACCGGGGAGCTGTTTTTT. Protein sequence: CATYPGQGAGNTGELFF.

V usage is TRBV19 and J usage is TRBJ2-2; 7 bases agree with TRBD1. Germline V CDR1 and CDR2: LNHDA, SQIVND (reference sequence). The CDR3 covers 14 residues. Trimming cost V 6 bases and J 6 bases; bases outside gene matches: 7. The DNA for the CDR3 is TGTGCCAGTAGCCTTTCAGGGGGACCCGGGGAGCTGTTTTTT. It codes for CASSLSGGPGELFF.

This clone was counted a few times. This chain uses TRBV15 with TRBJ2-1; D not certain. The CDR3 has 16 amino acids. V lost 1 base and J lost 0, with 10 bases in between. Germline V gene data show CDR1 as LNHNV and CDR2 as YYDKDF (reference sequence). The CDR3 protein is CATSRGISSSYNEQFF. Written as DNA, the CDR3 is TGTGCCACCAGCAGAGGCATATCGAGCTCCTACAATGAGCAGTTCTTC.

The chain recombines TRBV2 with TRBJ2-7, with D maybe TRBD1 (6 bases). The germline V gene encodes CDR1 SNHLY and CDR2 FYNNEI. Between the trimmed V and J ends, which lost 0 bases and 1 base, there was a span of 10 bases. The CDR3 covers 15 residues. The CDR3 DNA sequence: TGTGCCAGCAGTGAAGCGCGGACAGTATCCTACGAGCAGTACTTC. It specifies CASSEARTVSYEQYF.

CDR3 DNA: TGTGCCAGTAGTATATCAGAGAACACTGAAGCTTTCTTT. Translation gives CASSISENTEAFF. The genes are TRBV19 and TRBJ1-1, with D uncertain. The germline V and J ends were trimmed by 2 bases and 1 base, with 5 bases remaining between them. The germline V gene encodes CDR1 LNHDA and CDR2 SQIVND (reference sequence). This CDR3 contains 13 residues.

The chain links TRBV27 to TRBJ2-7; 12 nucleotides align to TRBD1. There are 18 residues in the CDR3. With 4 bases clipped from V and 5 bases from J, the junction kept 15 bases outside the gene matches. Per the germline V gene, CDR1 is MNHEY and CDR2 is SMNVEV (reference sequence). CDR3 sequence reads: CASSSIPPGQGAQNEQYF. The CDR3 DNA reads TGTGCCAGCAGTTCTATTCCTCCGGGACAGGGGGCGCAAAACGAGCAGTACTTC.

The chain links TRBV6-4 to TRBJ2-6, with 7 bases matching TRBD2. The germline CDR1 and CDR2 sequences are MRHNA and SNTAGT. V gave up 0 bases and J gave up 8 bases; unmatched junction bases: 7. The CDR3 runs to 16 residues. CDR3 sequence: CASSDSFREGTNVLTF. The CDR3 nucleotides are TGTGCCAGCAGTGACTCGTTTAGGGAGGGGACCAACGTCCTGACTTTC.

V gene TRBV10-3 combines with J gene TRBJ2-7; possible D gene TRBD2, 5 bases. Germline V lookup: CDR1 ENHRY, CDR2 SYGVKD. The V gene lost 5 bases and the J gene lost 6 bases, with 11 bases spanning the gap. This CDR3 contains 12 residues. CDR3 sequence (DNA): TGTGCCATCAGTTCGGGGTTCGGCGAGCAGTACTTC. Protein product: CAISSGFGEQYF.

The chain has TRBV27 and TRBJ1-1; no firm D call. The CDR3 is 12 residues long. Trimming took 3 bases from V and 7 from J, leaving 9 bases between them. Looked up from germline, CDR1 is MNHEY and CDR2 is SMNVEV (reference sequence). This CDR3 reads CASSFHPGEAFF. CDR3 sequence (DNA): TGTGCCAGCAGTTTTCACCCGGGTGAAGCTTTCTTT.

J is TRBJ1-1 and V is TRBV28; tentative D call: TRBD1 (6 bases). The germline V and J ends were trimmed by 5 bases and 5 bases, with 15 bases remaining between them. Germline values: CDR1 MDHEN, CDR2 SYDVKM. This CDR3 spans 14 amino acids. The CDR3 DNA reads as TGTGCCAGCAGTCCACAACAGGGAGGGACTGAAGCTTTCTTT. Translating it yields CASSPQQGGTEAFF.

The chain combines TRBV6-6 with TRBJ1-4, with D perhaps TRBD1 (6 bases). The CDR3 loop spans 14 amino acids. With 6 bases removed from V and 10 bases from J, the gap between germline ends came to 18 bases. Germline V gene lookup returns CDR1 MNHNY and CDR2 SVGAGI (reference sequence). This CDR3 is CASSPTSDSGKLFF. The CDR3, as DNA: TGTGCCAGCAGCCCGACATCGGACAGTGGAAAACTGTTTTTT.

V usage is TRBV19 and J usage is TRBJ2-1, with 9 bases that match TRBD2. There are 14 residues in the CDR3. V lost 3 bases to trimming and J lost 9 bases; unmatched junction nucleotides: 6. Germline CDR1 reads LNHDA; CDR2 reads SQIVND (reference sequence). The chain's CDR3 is CASSMVLAGSEQFF. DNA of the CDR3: TGTGCCAGTAGTATGGTCCTAGCGGGAAGTGAGCAGTTCTTC.

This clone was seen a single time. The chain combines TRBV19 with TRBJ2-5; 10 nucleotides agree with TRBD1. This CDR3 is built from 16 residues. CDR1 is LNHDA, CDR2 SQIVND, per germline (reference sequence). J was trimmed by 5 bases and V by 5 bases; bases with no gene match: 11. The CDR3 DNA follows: TGTGCCAGTAGTGCAACCGCGACAGGGGGCACGGAGACCCAGTACTTC. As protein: CASSATATGGTETQYF.

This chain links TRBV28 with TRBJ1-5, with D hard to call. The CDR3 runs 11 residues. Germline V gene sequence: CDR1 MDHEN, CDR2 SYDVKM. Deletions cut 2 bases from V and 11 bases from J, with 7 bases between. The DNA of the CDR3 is TGTGCCAGCAGTTTAATGCGTTCCCAGCATTTT. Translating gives CASSLMRSQHF.

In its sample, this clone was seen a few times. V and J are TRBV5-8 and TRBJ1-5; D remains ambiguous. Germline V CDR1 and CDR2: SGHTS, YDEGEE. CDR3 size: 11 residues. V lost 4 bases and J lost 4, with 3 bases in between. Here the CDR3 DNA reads TGTGCCAGCAGCCAAAATCAGCCCCAGCATTTT. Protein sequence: CASSQNQPQHF.

CDR3 sequence (DNA): TGTGCCAGCAGTGAAGAAAGACTAGCGGAAGATACGCAGTATTTT. Translation gives CASSEERLAEDTQYF. V is TRBV6-1 and J is TRBJ2-3; 9 bases are a match to TRBD2. The germline V gene has CDR1 MNHNS and CDR2 SASEGT. Losses at the gene ends were 1 base for V and 5 bases for J; bases not matched to a gene: 4. The CDR3 spans 15 residues.

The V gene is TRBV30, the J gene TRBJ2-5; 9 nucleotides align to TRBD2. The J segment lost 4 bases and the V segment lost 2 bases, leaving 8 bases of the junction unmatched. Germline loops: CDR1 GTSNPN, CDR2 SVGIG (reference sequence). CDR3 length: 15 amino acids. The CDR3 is CAWSTGAGGIETQYF. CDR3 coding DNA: TGTGCCTGGAGTACAGGAGCGGGAGGTATAGAGACCCAGTACTTC.

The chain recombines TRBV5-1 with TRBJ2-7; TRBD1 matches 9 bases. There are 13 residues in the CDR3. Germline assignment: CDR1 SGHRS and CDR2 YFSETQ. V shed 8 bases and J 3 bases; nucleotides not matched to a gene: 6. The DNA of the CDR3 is TGCGCCAGATCGGGACAGGGATTCTACGAGCAGTACTTC. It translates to CARSGQGFYEQYF. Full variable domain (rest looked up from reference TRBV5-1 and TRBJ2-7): KAGVTQTPRYLIKTRGQQVTLSCSPISGHRSVSWYQQTPGQGLQFLFEYFSETQRNKGNFPGRFSGRQFSNSRSEMNVSTLELGDSALYLCARSGQGFYEQYFGPGTRLTVT.

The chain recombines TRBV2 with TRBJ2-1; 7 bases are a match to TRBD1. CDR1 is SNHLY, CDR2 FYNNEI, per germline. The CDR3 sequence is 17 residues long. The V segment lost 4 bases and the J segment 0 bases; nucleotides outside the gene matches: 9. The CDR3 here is CASSGPGQVSSYNEQFF. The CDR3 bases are TGTGCCAGCAGTGGCCCCGGACAGGTGAGCTCCTACAATGAGCAGTTCTTC.

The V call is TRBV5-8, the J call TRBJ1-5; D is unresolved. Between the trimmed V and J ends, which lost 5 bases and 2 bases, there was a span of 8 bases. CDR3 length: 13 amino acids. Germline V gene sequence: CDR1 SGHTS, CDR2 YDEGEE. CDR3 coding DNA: TGTGCCAGCAGACGGGTTGGCAATCAGCCCCAGCATTTT. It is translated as CASRRVGNQPQHF.

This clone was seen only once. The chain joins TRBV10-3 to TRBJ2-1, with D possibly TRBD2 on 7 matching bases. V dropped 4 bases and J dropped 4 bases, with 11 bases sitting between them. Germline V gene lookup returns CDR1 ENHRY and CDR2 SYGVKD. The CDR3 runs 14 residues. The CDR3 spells CAISARGGYNEQFF. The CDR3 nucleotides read TGTGCCATCAGTGCTAGGGGGGGGTACAATGAGCAGTTCTTC.

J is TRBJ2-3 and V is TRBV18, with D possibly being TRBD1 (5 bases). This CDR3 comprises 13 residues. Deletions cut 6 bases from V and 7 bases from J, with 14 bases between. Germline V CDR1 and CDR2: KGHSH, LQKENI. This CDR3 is CASSPAGQYTQYF. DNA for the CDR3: TGTGCCAGCTCCCCTGCAGGGCAATATACGCAGTATTTT.

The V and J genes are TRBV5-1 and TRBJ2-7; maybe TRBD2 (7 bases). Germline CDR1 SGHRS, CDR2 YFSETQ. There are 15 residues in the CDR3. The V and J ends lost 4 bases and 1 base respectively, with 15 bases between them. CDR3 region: CASSRGDTASYEQYF. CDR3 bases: TGCGCCAGCAGCCGGGGGGACACGGCTTCCTACGAGCAGTACTTC. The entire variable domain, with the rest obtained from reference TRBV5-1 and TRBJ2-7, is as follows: KAGVTQTPRYLIKTRGQQVTLSCSPISGHRSVSWYQQTPGQGLQFLFEYFSETQRNKGNFPGRFSGRQFSNSRSEMNVSTLELGDSALYLCASSRGDTASYEQYFGPGTRLTVT.

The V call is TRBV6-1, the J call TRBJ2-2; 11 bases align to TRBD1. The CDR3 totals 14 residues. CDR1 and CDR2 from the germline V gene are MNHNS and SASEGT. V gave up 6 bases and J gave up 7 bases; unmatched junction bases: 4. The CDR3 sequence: CASSPGQGGGELFF. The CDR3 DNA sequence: TGTGCCAGCAGCCCGGGACAGGGGGGCGGGGAGCTGTTTTTT.